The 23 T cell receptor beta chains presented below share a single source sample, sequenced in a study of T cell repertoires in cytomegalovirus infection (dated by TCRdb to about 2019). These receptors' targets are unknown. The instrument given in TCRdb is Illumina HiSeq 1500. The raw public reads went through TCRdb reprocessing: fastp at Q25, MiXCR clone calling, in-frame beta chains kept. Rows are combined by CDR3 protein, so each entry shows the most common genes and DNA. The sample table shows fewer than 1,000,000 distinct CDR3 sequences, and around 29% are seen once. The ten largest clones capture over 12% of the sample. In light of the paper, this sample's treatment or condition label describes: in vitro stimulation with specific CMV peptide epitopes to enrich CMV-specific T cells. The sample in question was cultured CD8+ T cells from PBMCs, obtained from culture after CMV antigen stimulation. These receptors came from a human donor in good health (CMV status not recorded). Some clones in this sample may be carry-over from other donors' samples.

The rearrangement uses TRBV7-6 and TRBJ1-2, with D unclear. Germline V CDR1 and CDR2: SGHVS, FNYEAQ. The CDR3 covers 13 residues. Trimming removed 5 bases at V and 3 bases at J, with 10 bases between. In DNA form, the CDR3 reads TGTGCCAGCAGCCCATACTCGGACTATGGCTACACCTTC. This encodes CASSPYSDYGYTF.

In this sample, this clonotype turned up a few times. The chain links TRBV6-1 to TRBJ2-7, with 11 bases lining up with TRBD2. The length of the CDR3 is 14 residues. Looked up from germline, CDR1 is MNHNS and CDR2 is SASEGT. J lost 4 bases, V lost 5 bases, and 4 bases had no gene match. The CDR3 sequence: CASSTLAGEYEQYV. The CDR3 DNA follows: TGTGCCAGCAGTACACTAGCGGGGGAGTACGAGCAGTACGTC.

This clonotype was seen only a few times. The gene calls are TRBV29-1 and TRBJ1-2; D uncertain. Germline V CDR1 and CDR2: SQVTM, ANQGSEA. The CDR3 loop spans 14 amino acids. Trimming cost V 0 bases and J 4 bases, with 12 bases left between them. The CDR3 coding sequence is TGCAGCGTTGAAGATCACTCAGACCCCTATGGCTACACCTTC. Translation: CSVEDHSDPYGYTF.

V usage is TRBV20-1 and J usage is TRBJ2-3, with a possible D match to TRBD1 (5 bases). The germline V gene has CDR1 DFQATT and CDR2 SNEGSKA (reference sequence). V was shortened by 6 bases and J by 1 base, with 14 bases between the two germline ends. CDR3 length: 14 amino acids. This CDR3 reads CSAGVKGRTDTQYF. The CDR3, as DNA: TGCAGTGCAGGGGTAAAGGGGCGCACAGATACGCAGTATTTT.

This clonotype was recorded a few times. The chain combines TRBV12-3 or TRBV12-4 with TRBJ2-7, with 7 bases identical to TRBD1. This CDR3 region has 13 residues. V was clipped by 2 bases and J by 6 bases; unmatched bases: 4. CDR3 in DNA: TGTGCCAGCAGTTTAACAGGGGCGAGCGAGCAGTACGTC. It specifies CASSLTGASEQYV.

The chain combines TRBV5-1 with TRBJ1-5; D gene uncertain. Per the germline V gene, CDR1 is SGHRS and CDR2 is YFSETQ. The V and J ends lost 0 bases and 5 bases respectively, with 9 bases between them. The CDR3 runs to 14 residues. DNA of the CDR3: TGCGCCAGCAGCTTGGTTCCAGGAGATCAGCCCCAGCATTTT. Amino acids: CASSLVPGDQPQHF.

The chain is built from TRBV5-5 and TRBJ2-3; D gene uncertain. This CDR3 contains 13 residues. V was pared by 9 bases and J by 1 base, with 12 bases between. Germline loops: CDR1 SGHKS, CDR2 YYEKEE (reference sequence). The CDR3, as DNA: TGTGCCACCTTGTATGGGGGCACAGATACGCAGTATTTT. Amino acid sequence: CATLYGGTDTQYF.

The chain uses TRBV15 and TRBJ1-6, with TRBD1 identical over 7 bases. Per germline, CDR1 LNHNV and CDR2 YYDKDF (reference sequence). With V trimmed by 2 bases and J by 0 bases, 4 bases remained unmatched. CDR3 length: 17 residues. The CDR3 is CATSRSRQGSYNSPLHF. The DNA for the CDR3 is TGTGCCACCAGCAGATCGCGACAGGGCTCCTATAATTCACCCCTCCACTTT.

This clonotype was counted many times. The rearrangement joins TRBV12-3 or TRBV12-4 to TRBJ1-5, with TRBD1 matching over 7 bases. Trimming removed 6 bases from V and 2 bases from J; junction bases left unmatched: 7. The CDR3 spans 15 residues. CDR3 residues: CASSQTGLGNQPQHF. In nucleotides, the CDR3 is TGTGCCAGCAGCCAGACAGGGTTGGGCAATCAGCCCCAGCATTTT.

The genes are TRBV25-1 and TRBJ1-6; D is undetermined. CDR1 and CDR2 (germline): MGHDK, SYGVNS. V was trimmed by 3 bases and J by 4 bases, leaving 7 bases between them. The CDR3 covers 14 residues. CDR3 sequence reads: CASSDPDYNSPLHF. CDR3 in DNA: TGTGCCAGCAGTGACCCAGATTATAATTCACCCCTCCACTTT.

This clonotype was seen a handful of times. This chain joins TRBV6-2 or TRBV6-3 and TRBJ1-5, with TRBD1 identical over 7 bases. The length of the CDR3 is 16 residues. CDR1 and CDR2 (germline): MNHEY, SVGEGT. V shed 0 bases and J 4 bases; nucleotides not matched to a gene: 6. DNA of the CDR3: TGTGCCAGCAGTTACTCGACGGGACAGTTAAATCAGCCCCAGCATTTT. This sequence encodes CASSYSTGQLNQPQHF.

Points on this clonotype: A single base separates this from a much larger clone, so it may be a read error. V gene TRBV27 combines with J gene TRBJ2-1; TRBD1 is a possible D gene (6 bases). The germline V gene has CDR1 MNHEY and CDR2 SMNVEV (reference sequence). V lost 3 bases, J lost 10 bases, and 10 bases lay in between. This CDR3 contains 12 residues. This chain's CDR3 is CASSLGTREQFF. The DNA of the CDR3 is TGTGCCAGCAGTTTGGGGACAAGGGAGCAGTTCTTC.

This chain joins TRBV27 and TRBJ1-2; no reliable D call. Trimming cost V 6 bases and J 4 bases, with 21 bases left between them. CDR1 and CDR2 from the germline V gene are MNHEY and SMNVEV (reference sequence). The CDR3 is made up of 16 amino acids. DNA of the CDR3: TGTGCCAGCAGCCCTTCCGCAGGAACCTTACTCTATGGCTACACCTTC. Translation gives CASSPSAGTLLYGYTF.

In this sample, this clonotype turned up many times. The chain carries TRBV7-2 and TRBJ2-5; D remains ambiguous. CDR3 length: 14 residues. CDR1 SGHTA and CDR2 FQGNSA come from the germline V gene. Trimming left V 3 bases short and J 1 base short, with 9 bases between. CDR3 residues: CASSFRLFQETQYF. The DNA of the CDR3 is TGTGCCAGCAGCTTCAGGCTTTTCCAAGAGACCCAGTACTTC.

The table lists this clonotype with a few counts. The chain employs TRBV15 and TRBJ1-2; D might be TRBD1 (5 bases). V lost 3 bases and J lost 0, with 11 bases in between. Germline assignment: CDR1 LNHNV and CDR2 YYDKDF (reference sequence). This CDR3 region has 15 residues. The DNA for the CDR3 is TGTGCCACCAGCAGGAGAGGGGCAGCTAACTATGGCTACACCTTC. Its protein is CATSRRGAANYGYTF.

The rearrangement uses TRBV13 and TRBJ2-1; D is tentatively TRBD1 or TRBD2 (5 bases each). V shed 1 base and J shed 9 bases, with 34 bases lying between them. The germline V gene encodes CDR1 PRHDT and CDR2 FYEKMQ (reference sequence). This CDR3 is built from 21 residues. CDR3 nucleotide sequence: TGTGCCAGCAGCTTAGTATTTAGTCTTTCGGCCAATTTCCGGGGCCGCATTGAGCAGTTCTTC. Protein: CASSLVFSLSANFRGRIEQFF.

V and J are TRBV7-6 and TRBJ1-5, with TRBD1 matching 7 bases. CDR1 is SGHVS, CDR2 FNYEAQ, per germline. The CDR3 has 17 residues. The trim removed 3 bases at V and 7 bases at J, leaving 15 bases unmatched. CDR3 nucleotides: TGTGCCAGCAGCTTGTTCTCCAGGGGGACGGAGGGGCAGCCCCAGCATTTT. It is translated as CASSLFSRGTEGQPQHF.

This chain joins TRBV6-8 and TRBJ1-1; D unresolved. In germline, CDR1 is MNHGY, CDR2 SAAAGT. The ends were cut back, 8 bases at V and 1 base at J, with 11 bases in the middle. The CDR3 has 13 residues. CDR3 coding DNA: TGTGCCAGCGGTAGACTGGGGAACACTGAAGCTTTCTTT. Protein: CASGRLGNTEAFF.

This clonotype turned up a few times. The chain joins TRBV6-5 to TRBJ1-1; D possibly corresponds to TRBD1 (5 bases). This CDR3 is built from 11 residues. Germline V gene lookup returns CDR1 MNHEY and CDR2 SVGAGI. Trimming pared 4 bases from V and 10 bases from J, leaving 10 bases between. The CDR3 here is CASSSWGGAFF. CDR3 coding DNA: TGTGCCAGCAGTTCATGGGGGGGAGCTTTCTTT.

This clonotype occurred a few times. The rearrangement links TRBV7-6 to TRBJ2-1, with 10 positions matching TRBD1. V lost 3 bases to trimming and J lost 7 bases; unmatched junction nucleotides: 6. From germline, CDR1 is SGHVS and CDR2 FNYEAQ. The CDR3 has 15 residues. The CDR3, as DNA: TGTGCCAGCAGCTTCGCGACAGGGGGCTATAATGAGCAGTTCTTC. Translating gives CASSFATGGYNEQFF.

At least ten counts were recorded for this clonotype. CDR3 sequence: CASSLYRQGVSSGNTIYF. The CDR3 DNA reads TGTGCCAGCAGCTTATATCGTCAGGGAGTCAGCTCTGGAAACACCATATATTTT. The chain carries TRBV7-6 and TRBJ1-3; D possibly corresponds to TRBD1 (5 bases). Trimming cost V 2 bases and J 0 bases, with 17 bases left between them. This CDR3 comprises 18 residues. Germline V lookup: CDR1 SGHVS, CDR2 FNYEAQ.

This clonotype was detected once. The CDR3 DNA follows: TGTGCCAGCAGCCAAGATATGTCAGACTATGGCTACACCTTC. Residues: CASSQDMSDYGYTF. This chain connects TRBV14 to TRBJ1-2; D unresolved. Germline CDR1 reads SGHDN; CDR2 reads FVKESK. V lost 0 bases to trimming and J lost 3 bases, with 8 bases between them. This CDR3 contains 14 residues.

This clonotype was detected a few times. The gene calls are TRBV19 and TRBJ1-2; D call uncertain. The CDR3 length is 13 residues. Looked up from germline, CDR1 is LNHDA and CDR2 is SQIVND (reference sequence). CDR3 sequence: CASSAGEFYGYTF. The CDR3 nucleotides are TGTGCATCCTCGGCTGGGGAATTCTATGGCTACACCTTC.